These 13 T cell receptor beta chains were all obtained from the same sample, sequenced in a study of blood T cell repertoires in COVID-19. TCRdb keeps only in-frame clones here, not all; method: immunoSEQ multiplex PCR. Of just under 60,000 clones detected, 88% appear once; the ten largest clones hold more than 4.5%. The material sequenced was peripheral blood. The source is a man between 60 and 75 years old with acute or convalescent COVID-19.

The rearrangement joins TRBV28 to TRBJ1-2; D is perhaps TRBD1 (6 bases). V lost 2 bases to trimming and J lost 7 bases, with 17 bases between them. The CDR3 sequence is 15 residues long. CDR1 and CDR2 (germline): MDHEN, SYDVKM. DNA for the CDR3: TGTGCCAGCAGTTTAGGTACAGGGAATCTTTCTGGCTACACCTTC. Amino acid sequence: CASSLGTGNLSGYTF.

The chain uses TRBV28 and TRBJ2-2; 12 bases align to TRBD2. The junction had 6 bases not matched to a gene; V was cut back by 4 bases and J by 0 bases. The length of the CDR3 is 18 residues. The germline CDR1 and CDR2 sequences are MDHEN and SYDVKM. The CDR3: CASSYPGLAGTNTGELFF. CDR3 sequence (DNA): TGTGCCAGCAGTTACCCCGGACTAGCGGGGACGAACACCGGGGAGCTGTTTTTT. The whole variable domain, remainder taken from reference TRBV28 and TRBJ2-2, is DVKVTQSSRYLVKRTGEKVFLECVQDMDHENMFWYRQDPGLGLRLIYFSYDVKMKEKGDIPEGYSVSREKKERFSLILESASTNQTSMYLCASSYPGLAGTNTGELFFGEGSRLTVL.

The chain uses TRBV9 and TRBJ2-3; TRBD2 is a possible D gene (6 bases). CDR3 size: 16 residues. Per the germline V gene, CDR1 is SGDLS and CDR2 is YYNGEE. Trimming stripped 3 bases from V and 2 bases from J, with 16 bases between. Here the CDR3 reads CASSGGPSGVTDTQYF. The CDR3 coding sequence is TGTGCCAGCAGCGGGGGACCTTCGGGGGTCACAGATACGCAGTATTTT.

V is TRBV2 and J is TRBJ2-1, with D hard to call. The CDR3 loop spans 15 amino acids. Trimming shortened V by 9 bases and J by 1 base, and 16 bases separated the two germline ends. CDR1 is SNHLY and CDR2 is FYNNEI in the germline V gene. CDR3 protein: CASSSGPPSYNEQFF. CDR3 nucleotides: TGTGCCAGTAGCAGTGGCCCACCTTCCTACAATGAGCAGTTCTTC.

This chain joins TRBV2 and TRBJ2-1; no reliable D call. The CDR3 covers 17 residues. Between the trimmed V and J ends, which lost 1 base and 4 bases, there was a span of 17 bases. The germline V gene encodes CDR1 SNHLY and CDR2 FYNNEI. CDR3 coding DNA: TGTGCCAGCAGTGAAGGGCTTCGGCGGCCTAGTTACAATGAGCAGTTCTTC. It encodes CASSEGLRRPSYNEQFF.

This chain links TRBV4-1 with TRBJ1-4; a weak D match, TRBD1 (6 bases). V was cut by 0 bases and J by 7 bases, with 12 bases left in between. This CDR3 contains 15 residues. The V gene's germline CDR1 is MGHRA and CDR2 YSYEKL. The CDR3 is CASSQEWARGEKLFF. The CDR3 nucleotides are TGCGCCAGCAGCCAAGAATGGGCCAGGGGTGAAAAACTGTTTTTT.

The chain is built from TRBV7-9 and TRBJ2-1; D unclear. The CDR3 spans 14 residues. The V gene's germline CDR1 is SEHNR and CDR2 FQNEAQ (reference sequence). The V gene lost 5 bases and the J gene lost 8 bases, with 16 bases spanning the gap. Here the CDR3 DNA reads TGTGCCAGCAGCCTATCTTGGGTCGGGTATGAGCAGTTCTTC. This encodes CASSLSWVGYEQFF. Supplemented by reference TRBV7-9 and TRBJ2-1, the full variable domain reads DTGVSQNPRHKITKRGQNVTFRCDPISEHNRLYWYRQTLGQGPEFLTYFQNEAQLEKSRLLSDRFSAERPKGSFSTLEIQRTEQGDSAMYLCASSLSWVGYEQFFGPGTRLTVL.

The chain links TRBV5-4 to TRBJ2-1; 10 bases match TRBD2. There are 15 residues in the CDR3. The germline CDR1 and CDR2 sequences are SGHNT and YYREEE (reference sequence). The junction had 7 bases not matched to a gene; V was cut back by 5 bases and J by 5 bases. CDR3 DNA: TGTGCCAGCAGACCGGGGCTAGCGGGAGACAATGAGCAGTTCTTC. It yields the protein CASRPGLAGDNEQFF.

V usage is TRBV5-4 and J usage is TRBJ1-5; weak D call: TRBD1 (5 bases). The CDR3 runs 15 residues. Deletions cut 0 bases from V and 7 bases from J, with 14 bases between. The germline gives CDR1 SGHNT, CDR2 YYREEE (reference sequence). The CDR3 spells CASSLGVGKGQPQHF. The CDR3 region has the DNA TGTGCCAGCAGCTTGGGGGTGGGGAAGGGGCAGCCCCAGCATTTT.

The V gene is TRBV18, the J gene TRBJ1-4; TRBD1 matches 8 bases. Germline V gives CDR1 KGHSH, CDR2 LQKENI. After removal of 3 bases from V and 3 bases from J, the junction contained 12 bases not matched to a gene. The CDR3 totals 18 residues. CDR3 DNA: TGTGCCAGCTCACCCATGATCCAGGGGGCTCAACCTAATGAAAAACTGTTTTTT. This sequence encodes CASSPMIQGAQPNEKLFF. Variable domain in full (rest from reference TRBV18 and TRBJ1-4): NAGVMQNPRHLVRRRGQEARLRCSPMKGHSHVYWYRQLPEEGLKFMVYLQKENIIDESGMPKERFSAEFPKEGPSILRIQQVVRGDSAAYFCASSPMIQGAQPNEKLFFGSGTQLSVL.

This chain joins TRBV29-1 and TRBJ1-2, with 8 bases identical to TRBD1. Germline V CDR1 and CDR2: SQVTM, ANQGSEA. The CDR3 has 13 residues. V lost 6 bases, J lost 4 bases, and 7 bases stayed unmatched. As DNA, the CDR3 is TGCAGCGTCTCCAGGGGGCCGGCCTATGGCTACACCTTC. Protein product: CSVSRGPAYGYTF.

The chain recombines TRBV14 with TRBJ2-3; weak D call: TRBD2 (5 bases). This CDR3 region has 16 residues. CDR1 is SGHDN and CDR2 is FVKESK in the germline V gene. V was pared by 4 bases and J by 4 bases, with 18 bases between. In DNA, the CDR3 is TGTGCCAGCAGCCGGATTCTAGCCGCTCGTCCAGATACGCAGTATTTT. Protein: CASSRILAARPDTQYF.

The chain recombines TRBV9 with TRBJ1-2, with unresolved D. V lost 0 bases to trimming and J lost 8 bases, with 14 bases between them. CDR1 and CDR2 (germline): SGDLS, YYNGEE. The CDR3 has 14 amino acids. CDR3 nucleotides: TGTGCCAGCAGCGTAGGGCCCGGGATGTGGGGCTACACCTTC. It codes for CASSVGPGMWGYTF.